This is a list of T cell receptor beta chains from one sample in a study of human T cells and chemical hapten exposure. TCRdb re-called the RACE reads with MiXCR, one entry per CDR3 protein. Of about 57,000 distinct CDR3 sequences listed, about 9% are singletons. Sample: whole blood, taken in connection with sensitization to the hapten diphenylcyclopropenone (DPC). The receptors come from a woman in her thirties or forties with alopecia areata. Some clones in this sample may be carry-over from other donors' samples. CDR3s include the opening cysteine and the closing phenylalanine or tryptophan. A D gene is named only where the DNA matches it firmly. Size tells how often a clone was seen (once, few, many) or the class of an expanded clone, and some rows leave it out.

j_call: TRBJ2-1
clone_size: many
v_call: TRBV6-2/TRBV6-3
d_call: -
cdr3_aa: CASTLRVGGLKSYNEQFF
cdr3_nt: TGTGCCAGCACCCTACGGGTCGGGGGCTTAAAATCCTACAATGAGCAGTTCTTC

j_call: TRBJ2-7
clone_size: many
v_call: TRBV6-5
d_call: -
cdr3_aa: CASSNIQGLLRREQYF
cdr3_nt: TGTGCCAGCAGTAATATACAGGGTCTACTACGTAGGGAGCAGTACTTC

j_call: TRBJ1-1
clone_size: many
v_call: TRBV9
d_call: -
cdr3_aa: CASSSSAGHTEAFF
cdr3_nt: TGTGCCAGCAGCTCAAGCGCAGGGCACACTGAAGCTTTCTTT

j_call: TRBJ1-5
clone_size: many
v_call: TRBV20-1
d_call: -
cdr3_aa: CSANDQDFAIQPQHF
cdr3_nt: TGCAGTGCTAACGACCAGGACTTTGCGATCCAGCCCCAGCATTTT

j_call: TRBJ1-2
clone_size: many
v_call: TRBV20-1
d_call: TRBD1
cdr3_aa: CSAFDRGRNYGYTF
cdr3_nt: TGCAGTGCTTTCGACAGGGGGCGGAACTATGGCTACACCTTC

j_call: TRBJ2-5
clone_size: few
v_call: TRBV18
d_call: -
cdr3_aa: CASSPRLEIQETQYF
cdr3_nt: TGTGCCAGCTCACCACGGTTAGAGATTCAAGAGACCCAGTACTTC

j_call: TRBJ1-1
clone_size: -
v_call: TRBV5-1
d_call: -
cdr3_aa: CASSLDGRQMNTEAFF
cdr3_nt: TGCGCCAGCAGCTTGGACGGGAGGCAAATGAACACTGAAGCTTTCTTT

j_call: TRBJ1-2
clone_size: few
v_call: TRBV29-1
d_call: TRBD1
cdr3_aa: CSVEQGADYGYTF
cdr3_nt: TGCAGCGTTGAGCAGGGGGCAGACTATGGCTACACCTTC

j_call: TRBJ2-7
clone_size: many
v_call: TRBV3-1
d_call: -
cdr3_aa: CASSRQPSSYEQYF
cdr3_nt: TGTGCCAGCAGCCGGCAGCCAAGCTCCTACGAGCAGTACTTC

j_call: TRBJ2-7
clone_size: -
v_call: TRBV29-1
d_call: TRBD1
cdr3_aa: CSVFTGTGSSYEQYF
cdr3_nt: TGCAGCGTGTTTACCGGGACAGGTAGCTCCTACGAGCAGTACTTC

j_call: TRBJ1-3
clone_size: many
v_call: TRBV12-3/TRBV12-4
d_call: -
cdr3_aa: CASSPPDLISSSGNTIYF
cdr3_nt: TGTGCCAGCAGTCCCCCGGACCTCATAAGCTCCTCTGGAAACACCATATATTTT

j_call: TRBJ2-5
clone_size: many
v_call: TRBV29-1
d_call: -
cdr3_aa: CSVESRTETQYF
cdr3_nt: TGCAGCGTTGAGTCTCGGACAGAGACCCAGTACTTC

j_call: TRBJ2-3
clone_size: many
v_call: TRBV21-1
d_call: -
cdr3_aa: CASSRPGPRFGDTQYF
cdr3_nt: TGTGCCAGCAGCAGACCGGGACCAAGGTTCGGAGATACGCAGTATTTT

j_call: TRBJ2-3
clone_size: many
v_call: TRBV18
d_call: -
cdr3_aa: CASSPPGGLTDTQYF
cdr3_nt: TGTGCCAGCTCACCACCGGGGGGGCTCACAGATACGCAGTATTTT

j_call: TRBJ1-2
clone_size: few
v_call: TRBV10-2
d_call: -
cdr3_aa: CASSMWTEPYGYTF
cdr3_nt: TGCGCCAGCAGCATGTGGACCGAACCCTATGGCTACACCTTC

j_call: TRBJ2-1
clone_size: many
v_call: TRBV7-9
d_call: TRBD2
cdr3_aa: CASSPTTSGGPGYNEQFF
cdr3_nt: TGTGCCAGCAGCCCAACGACTAGCGGGGGGCCAGGGTACAATGAGCAGTTCTTC

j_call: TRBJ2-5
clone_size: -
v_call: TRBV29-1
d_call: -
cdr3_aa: CSVEDLRVLETQYF
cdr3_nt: TGCAGCGTTGAAGATCTACGGGTTTTAGAGACCCAGTACTTC

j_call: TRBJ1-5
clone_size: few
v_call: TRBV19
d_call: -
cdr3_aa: CASRQGRGPQPQHF
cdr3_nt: TGTGCCAGTAGGCAGGGGAGAGGCCCCCAGCCCCAGCATTTT

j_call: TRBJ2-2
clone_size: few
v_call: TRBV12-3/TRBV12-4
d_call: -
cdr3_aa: CASSLGGSISTGELFF
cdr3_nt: TGTGCCAGCAGTTTAGGCGGCAGCATATCCACCGGGGAGCTGTTTTTT

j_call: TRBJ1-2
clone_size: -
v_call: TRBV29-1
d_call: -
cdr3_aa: CSVGQSGYTF
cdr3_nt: TGCAGCGTTGGACAAAGCGGCTACACCTTC

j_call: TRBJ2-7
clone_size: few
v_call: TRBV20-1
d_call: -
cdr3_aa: CSAGHRFSYEQYF
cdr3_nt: TGCAGTGCTGGGCATAGGTTTTCCTACGAGCAGTACTTC

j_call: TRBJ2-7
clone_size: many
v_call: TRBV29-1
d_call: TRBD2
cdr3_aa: CSVVGERGAAYEQYF
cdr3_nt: TGCAGCGTTGTAGGCGAGCGGGGGGCCGCCTACGAGCAGTACTTC

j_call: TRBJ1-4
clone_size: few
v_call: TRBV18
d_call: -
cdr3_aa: CASSQTTNEKLFF
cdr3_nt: TGTGCCAGCTCACAGACAACTAATGAAAAACTGTTTTTT

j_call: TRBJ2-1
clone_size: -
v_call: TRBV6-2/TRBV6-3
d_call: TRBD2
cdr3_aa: CASRGLAASSYNEQFF
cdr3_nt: TGTGCCAGCAGAGGACTAGCGGCCAGTTCCTACAATGAGCAGTTCTTC

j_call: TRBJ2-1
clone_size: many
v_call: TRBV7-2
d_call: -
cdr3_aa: CASSLAGGNNEQFF
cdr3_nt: TGTGCCAGCAGCTTAGCGGGGGGAAACAATGAGCAGTTCTTC

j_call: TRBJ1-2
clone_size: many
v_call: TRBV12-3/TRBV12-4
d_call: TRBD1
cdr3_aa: CASSSWTGKDGYTF
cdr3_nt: TGTGCCAGCAGTTCCTGGACAGGGAAAGATGGCTACACCTTC

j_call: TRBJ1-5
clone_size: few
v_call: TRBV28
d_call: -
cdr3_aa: CASTLPAQPQHF
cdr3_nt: TGTGCCAGCACCCTACCCGCTCAGCCCCAGCATTTT

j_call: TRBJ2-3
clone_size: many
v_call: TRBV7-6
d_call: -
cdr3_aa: CASSFYSGGQDTQYF
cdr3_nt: TGTGCCAGCAGCTTTTATTCCGGGGGGCAAGATACGCAGTATTTT

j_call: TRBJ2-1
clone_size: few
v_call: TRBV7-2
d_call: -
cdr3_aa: CASSPPGSSYNEQFF
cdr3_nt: TGTGCCAGCAGCCCCCCGGGGAGCTCCTACAATGAGCAGTTCTTC

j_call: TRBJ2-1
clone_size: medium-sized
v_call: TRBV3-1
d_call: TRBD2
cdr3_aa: CASSQDASSGGLDPYNEQFF
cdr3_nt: TGTGCCAGCAGCCAAGATGCGTCTAGCGGGGGCCTTGACCCCTACAATGAGCAGTTCTTC